The 20 T cell receptor beta chains listed next were all sequenced from one sample in a study of response to subunit inactivated influenza vaccine. TCRdb reprocessed the RT-PCR reads with MiXCR, giving one entry per CDR3 protein. The repertoire holds under 800,000 distinct CDR3 sequences, with approximately 14% as singletons. Sequencing used PBMCs from blood, obtained less than 15 days before vaccination. The receptors were gathered from a man over 45 who received an inactivated influenza vaccine.

At least ten counts were recorded for this clonotype. The genes are TRBV7-2 and TRBJ1-2; D is unclear. CDR1 SGHTA and CDR2 FQGNSA come from the germline V gene. This CDR3 contains 14 residues. V was clipped by 2 bases and J by 7 bases, with 14 bases between them. The CDR3 protein is CASSLYDPAGGYTF. DNA for the CDR3: TGTGCCAGCAGCTTATACGATCCGGCGGGTGGCTACACCTTC.

The chain links TRBV7-2 to TRBJ1-1; the D is unclear. CDR3 size: 14 residues. Germline V lookup: CDR1 SGHTA, CDR2 FQGNSA. Trimming left V 2 bases short and J 6 bases short, with 13 bases between. The CDR3 DNA sequence: TGTGCCAGCAGCTTATCGGCGGGTAGGGCTGAAGCTTTCTTT. It yields the protein CASSLSAGRAEAFF.

This chain uses TRBV20-1 with TRBJ2-1, with 10 bases fitting TRBD2. The CDR3 loop spans 16 amino acids. The J segment lost 2 bases and the V segment lost 6 bases, leaving 10 bases of the junction unmatched. Germline lookup yields CDR1 DFQATT and CDR2 SNEGSKA (reference sequence). The CDR3 loop reads CSAQASGRATYNEQFF. Written as DNA, the CDR3 is TGCAGTGCCCAGGCCAGCGGGAGGGCCACCTACAATGAGCAGTTCTTC.

This chain uses TRBV15 with TRBJ1-3, with 7 positions matching TRBD1. V lost 5 bases to trimming and J lost 0 bases; unmatched junction nucleotides: 4. The CDR3 is 15 residues long. CDR1 is LNHNV and CDR2 is YYDKDF in the germline V gene (reference sequence). CDR3 nucleotide sequence: TGTGCCACCAGCGAGGGGGCCATCTCTGGAAACACCATATATTTT. This encodes CATSEGAISGNTIYF.

In this sample, this clonotype turned up many times. The chain links TRBV12-3 or TRBV12-4 to TRBJ2-1, with TRBD2 matching over 7 bases. The ends lost 7 bases at V and 1 base at J; junction bases unmatched: 7. This CDR3 comprises 15 residues. In DNA form, the CDR3 reads TGTGCCAGCACCCTCGGGGGACTATCCTACAATGAGCAGTTCTTC. Translated, it gives CASTLGGLSYNEQFF.

This clonotype was counted a few times. The CDR3 reads CASSIPSSRELFF. CDR3 bases: TGTGCCAGCAGTATACCGTCTAGTCGGGAGCTGTTTTTT. The V gene is TRBV28, the J gene TRBJ2-2; D gene uncertain. The CDR3 is 13 amino acids. Trimming left V 5 bases short and J 9 bases short, with 13 bases between. Germline V lookup: CDR1 MDHEN, CDR2 SYDVKM.

At least ten counts were recorded for this clonotype. The chain couples TRBV4-2 to TRBJ1-1; D gene uncertain. V gave up 2 bases and J gave up 4 bases, with 26 bases separating them. CDR3 length: 19 amino acids. Germline CDR1 reads LGHNA; CDR2 reads YNFKEQ. This CDR3 reads CASSQPTLAALVFVTEAFF. The CDR3 bases are TGTGCCAGCAGCCAACCGACGTTGGCGGCGCTGGTTTTTGTCACTGAAGCTTTCTTT.

The chain is built from TRBV25-1 and TRBJ1-5; tentatively, D is TRBD1 (5 bases). The germline V gene encodes CDR1 MGHDK and CDR2 SYGVNS. The CDR3 contains 16 residues. With 0 bases removed from V and 3 bases from J, the gap between germline ends came to 12 bases. CDR3 protein: CASSEYVAGPNQPQHF. The CDR3 DNA reads TGTGCCAGCAGTGAATACGTGGCAGGGCCCAATCAGCCCCAGCATTTT.

The chain carries TRBV4-1 and TRBJ2-3, with 9 bases that match TRBD2. V trimming: 4 bases; J trimming: 4 bases; junction bases outside the gene matches: 9. The CDR3 is 16 residues long. In germline, CDR1 is MGHRA, CDR2 YSYEKL. CDR3: CASSLEVSGGSDTQYF. CDR3 DNA sequence: TGCGCCAGCAGCCTAGAAGTTAGCGGGGGCTCAGATACGCAGTATTTT.

Concerning this clonotype itself: A read error is possible here, since a much larger clone lies one base away. The rearrangement links TRBV6-2 or TRBV6-3 to TRBJ2-2; D unclear. The CDR3 runs to 12 residues. V was cut by 3 bases and J by 6 bases, with 5 bases left in between. Germline loops: CDR1 MNHEY, CDR2 SVGEGT. The CDR3 region has the DNA TGTGCCAGCAGTTATAACCCCGGGGAGCTGTTTTTT. This gives the protein CASSYNPGELFF.

The V and J genes are TRBV6-1 and TRBJ2-2; D assignment may be TRBD1 or TRBD2 (5 bases each). The V gene lost 6 bases and the J gene lost 0 bases, with 11 bases spanning the gap. Germline values: CDR1 MNHNS, CDR2 SASEGT. This CDR3 contains 15 residues. CDR3 bases: TGTGCCAGCAGAAAGGGACGGACGAACACCGGGGAGCTGTTTTTT. It codes for CASRKGRTNTGELFF.

This clonotype was counted a few times. The rearrangement joins TRBV4-2 to TRBJ2-5, with D maybe TRBD2 (6 bases). CDR3 length: 17 amino acids. V was cut by 1 base and J by 4 bases, with 19 bases left in between. CDR1 LGHNA and CDR2 YNFKEQ come from the germline V gene. For the CDR3, the DNA is TGTGCCAGCAGCCAAGTGGGCCAGCGGGCCCTGGCAGAGACCCAGTACTTC. It is translated as CASSQVGQRALAETQYF.

This clonotype was found many times. This chain joins TRBV12-3 or TRBV12-4 and TRBJ2-7; 7 positions match TRBD2. There are 12 residues in the CDR3. V was pared by 6 bases and J by 4 bases, with 3 bases of the junction left unmatched. CDR3 sequence: CASSRGGYEQYF. The CDR3 DNA is TGTGCCAGCAGCCGCGGGGGATACGAGCAGTACTTC.

The chain carries TRBV4-3 and TRBJ2-1; TRBD2 matches at 9 bases. Trimming at V came to 1 base and at J to 11 bases, leaving 12 bases not matched to a gene. This CDR3 contains 16 residues. CDR1 is LGHNA, CDR2 YSLEER, per germline. CDR3 nucleotide sequence: TGCGCCAGCAGCCAAGTGACTAGCGGAGTCCTTGCCAAGCAGTTCTTC. Protein sequence: CASSQVTSGVLAKQFF.

Only a few counts were recorded for this clonotype. The chain combines TRBV7-2 with TRBJ1-4; D remains unclear. V lost 5 bases to trimming and J lost 10 bases, with 17 bases between them. This CDR3 is built from 14 residues. Germline CDR1 reads SGHTA; CDR2 reads FQGNSA. CDR3 DNA sequence: TGTGCCAGCAGCAACGAAATTAACCTCGGAAAACTGTTTTTT. Its protein is CASSNEINLGKLFF.

This clonotype was recorded a few times. The chain joins TRBV12-3 or TRBV12-4 to TRBJ2-7; D is perhaps TRBD1 (6 bases). Trimming took off 2 bases at V and 6 bases at J, with 17 bases between the two ends. The CDR3 has 15 residues. In DNA form, the CDR3 reads TGTGCCAGCAGTTTAACCACGTTGGGGGCCGGCGAGCAGTACTTC. This encodes CASSLTTLGAGEQYF.

This clonotype was observed a handful of times. The J gene is TRBJ1-2, the V gene TRBV4-1; possible D gene TRBD1, 5 bases. The CDR3 sequence is 15 residues long. Germline V gene data show CDR1 as MGHRA and CDR2 as YSYEKL. Deletions cut 1 base from V and 6 bases from J, with 15 bases between. CDR3 coding DNA: TGCGCCAGCAGCCAAGGGAACCGGGACGCAGATGGCTACACCTTC. Amino acid sequence: CASSQGNRDADGYTF.

J is TRBJ2-5 and V is TRBV28; weak D call: TRBD1 (6 bases). Germline CDR1 and CDR2: MDHEN and SYDVKM. V dropped 5 bases and J dropped 5 bases, with 15 bases sitting between them. The CDR3 runs 14 residues. The CDR3 DNA is TGTGCCAGCAGTCTTTCACAGGGAAGGGAGACCCAGTACTTC. Translating gives CASSLSQGRETQYF. Complete variable domain (other parts from reference TRBV28 and TRBJ2-5): DVKVTQSSRYLVKRTGEKVFLECVQDMDHENMFWYRQDPGLGLRLIYFSYDVKMKEKGDIPEGYSVSREKKERFSLILESASTNQTSMYLCASSLSQGRETQYFGPGTRLLVL.

J is TRBJ1-1 and V is TRBV12-3 or TRBV12-4; 7 positions agree with TRBD1. V gave up 4 bases and J gave up 5 bases; unmatched junction bases: 10. The CDR3 totals 15 residues. The CDR3 is CASSSQTGDGTEAFF. The CDR3 nucleotides read TGTGCCAGCAGTTCGCAAACAGGGGATGGAACTGAAGCTTTCTTT.

This clonotype was seen a few times. The chain uses TRBV4-1 and TRBJ2-5, with 12 bases lining up with TRBD2. J was trimmed by 0 bases and V by 4 bases; bases with no gene match: 3. From germline, CDR1 is MGHRA and CDR2 YSYEKL. There are 16 residues in the CDR3. CDR3 in amino acids: CASSPRLAGDQETQYF. CDR3 DNA sequence: TGCGCCAGCAGCCCTCGACTAGCGGGGGACCAAGAGACCCAGTACTTC.